Listed here are 11 T cell receptor beta chains from one sample, sequenced in a study of blood T cell repertoires in COVID-19. Using immunoSEQ multiplex PCR, the repertoire was profiled, and TCRdb retains in-frame clones only, with some absent. The data contain about 220,000 clones, roughly 87% of them singletons. Sequenced material: PBMCs or T cells enriched from blood (not recorded which). The receptors stem from a woman aged 25 to 39 with acute COVID-19.

The table lists this clone with a count of one. The genes are TRBV2 and TRBJ2-1; D is possibly TRBD2 (6 bases). Germline CDR1 SNHLY, CDR2 FYNNEI. This CDR3 comprises 15 residues. V lost 0 bases to trimming and J lost 6 bases, with 12 bases between them. The CDR3 is CASSEALLGSNEQFF. DNA for the CDR3: TGTGCCAGCAGTGAAGCGCTTCTCGGGAGCAATGAGCAGTTCTTC. Looking up the rest from reference TRBV2 and TRBJ2-1 gives the full variable domain: EPEVTQTPSHQVTQMGQEVILRCVPISNHLYFYWYRQILGQKVEFLVSFYNNEISEKSEIFDDQFSVERPDGSNFTLKIRSTKLEDSAMYFCASSEALLGSNEQFFGPGTRLTVL.

The chain recombines TRBV5-1 with TRBJ2-1; TRBD1 might be the D (6 bases). V was clipped by 2 bases and J by 7 bases, with 7 bases between them. The length of the CDR3 is 12 residues. Germline V gene lookup returns CDR1 SGHRS and CDR2 YFSETQ. The CDR3 loop reads CASSFRGNEQFF. CDR3 bases: TGCGCCAGCAGCTTCAGGGGAAATGAGCAGTTCTTC. Supplemented by reference TRBV5-1 and TRBJ2-1, the full variable domain reads KAGVTQTPRYLIKTRGQQVTLSCSPISGHRSVSWYQQTPGQGLQFLFEYFSETQRNKGNFPGRFSGRQFSNSRSEMNVSTLELGDSALYLCASSFRGNEQFFGPGTRLTVL.

The chain recombines TRBV7-9 with TRBJ1-2; TRBD1 matches 10 bases. Germline trimming cut 5 bases from V and 4 bases from J; bases unmatched to any gene: 4. This CDR3 is built from 14 residues. The germline V gene encodes CDR1 SEHNR and CDR2 FQNEAQ (reference sequence). CDR3 sequence reads: CASSLDRGAYGYTF. CDR3 coding DNA: TGTGCCAGCAGCCTGGACAGGGGGGCCTATGGCTACACCTTC. The complete variable domain, with remaining parts taken from reference TRBV7-9 and TRBJ1-2, reads DTGVSQNPRHKITKRGQNVTFRCDPISEHNRLYWYRQTLGQGPEFLTYFQNEAQLEKSRLLSDRFSAERPKGSFSTLEIQRTEQGDSAMYLCASSLDRGAYGYTFGSGTRLTVV.

This clone was seen a handful of times. This rearrangement joins TRBV3-1 (or the pseudogene TRBV3-2) to TRBJ2-5; TRBD2 agrees at 9 bases. The germline gives CDR1 LGHDT, CDR2 YNNKEL (reference sequence). This CDR3 comprises 16 residues. V trimming: 0 bases; J trimming: 4 bases; junction bases outside the gene matches: 6. DNA of the CDR3: TGTGCCAGCAGCCAAGATTTAGCTAGCGGGGCAGAGACCCAGTACTTC. Protein product: CASSQDLASGAETQYF.

As DNA, the CDR3 is TGTGCCAGTAGTATAGGCCCCGGGTTCGACAAGGGGTACGAGCAGTACTTC. It codes for CASSIGPGFDKGYEQYF. The gene calls are TRBV19 and TRBJ2-7; possible D gene TRBD1, 5 bases. V lost 1 base and J 4 bases, leaving 20 bases between the germline ends. Germline V gives CDR1 LNHDA, CDR2 SQIVND (reference sequence). The CDR3 sequence is 17 residues long.

This clone was found once. V and J are TRBV5-1 and TRBJ2-3; D possibly corresponds to TRBD2 (6 bases). The CDR3 spans 16 residues. CDR1 is SGHRS and CDR2 is YFSETQ in the germline V gene. The ends were cut back, 1 base at V and 2 bases at J, with 14 bases in the middle. The CDR3, as DNA: TGCGCCAGCAGCTTGTGGCGGGGAGAAGCCACAGATACGCAGTATTTT. Translation: CASSLWRGEATDTQYF.

The rearrangement links TRBV13 to TRBJ1-6, with D possibly matching TRBD1 (6 bases). Between the trimmed V and J ends, which lost 5 bases and 10 bases, there was a span of 15 bases. The CDR3 loop spans 14 amino acids. Germline CDR1 is PRHDT and CDR2 is FYEKMQ (reference sequence). Here the CDR3 DNA reads TGTGCCAGCAGCCCAAGGGCAGGGGTGTCACCCCTCCACTTT. Protein product: CASSPRAGVSPLHF.

The V call is TRBV7-9, the J call TRBJ1-2; 7 bases match TRBD1. Trimming cost V 4 bases and J 5 bases; bases outside gene matches: 10. CDR3 size: 15 residues. Per the germline V gene, CDR1 is SEHNR and CDR2 is FQNEAQ (reference sequence). The DNA of the CDR3 is TGTGCCAGCAGCTCCCCGGGACAGAGACAATATGGCTACACCTTC. This gives the protein CASSSPGQRQYGYTF.

CDR3 sequence: CAWSAGQGYQETQYF. CDR3 DNA: TGTGCCTGGAGTGCGGGACAGGGGTACCAAGAGACCCAGTACTTC. The chain has TRBV30 and TRBJ2-5; 10 nucleotides align to TRBD1. The CDR3 spans 15 residues. Germline CDR1 reads GTSNPN; CDR2 reads SVGIG (reference sequence). V dropped 1 base and J dropped 0; count of bases not matched to a gene: 2.

The chain couples TRBV27 to TRBJ2-2; 8 nucleotides line up with TRBD1. Losses at the gene ends were 5 bases for V and 2 bases for J; bases not matched to a gene: 7. The CDR3 extends over 16 amino acids. The germline gives CDR1 MNHEY, CDR2 SMNVEV (reference sequence). CDR3 sequence (DNA): TGTGCCAGCAGTCCGAGGACAGGGATTAACACCGGGGAGCTGTTTTTT. This encodes CASSPRTGINTGELFF.

This clone was counted between two and nine times. The rearrangement uses TRBV6-5 and TRBJ1-1, with D perhaps TRBD1 (5 bases). The CDR3 length is 12 residues. The germline CDR1 and CDR2 sequences are MNHEY and SVGAGI. V lost 4 bases and J lost 7, with 10 bases in between. The CDR3 DNA sequence: TGTGCCAGCAGTTTCCGGGGGGATGAAGCTTTCTTT. This translates into CASSFRGDEAFF.